A single sample is the source of the 29 T cell receptor beta chains below, sequenced in a study of blood T cell repertoires in COVID-19. Only in-frame clones appear in the TCRdb table, and some are missing; sequencing was by immunoSEQ multiplex PCR. The data show 200,000 or so clones, 70% to 90% seen once. The sample comprised PBMCs or T cells enriched from blood (not recorded which). These receptor sequences come from a man in his thirties or forties who had recovered from COVID-19.

The chain carries TRBV5-8 and TRBJ2-6; possible D gene TRBD1, 6 bases. Germline V gives CDR1 SGHTS, CDR2 YDEGEE. This CDR3 has 17 amino acids. Deletions cut 5 bases from V and 2 bases from J, with 17 bases between. DNA for the CDR3: TGTGCCAGCAGGAAGTTAACAGGGATGACTGGGGCCAACGTCCTGACTTTC. Encoded protein: CASRKLTGMTGANVLTF.

The chain uses TRBV27 and TRBJ2-7; 10 nucleotides agree with TRBD1. V trimming: 6 bases; J trimming: 2 bases; junction bases outside the gene matches: 1. This CDR3 is built from 13 residues. Germline V gene sequence: CDR1 MNHEY, CDR2 SMNVEV (reference sequence). In nucleotides, the CDR3 is TGTGCCAGCAGAGGGACAGGGGCCTACGAGCAGTACTTC. It yields the protein CASRGTGAYEQYF.

The chain combines TRBV19 with TRBJ1-6; D is unclear. The V gene lost 3 bases and the J gene lost 8 bases, with 8 bases spanning the gap. The CDR3 extends over 13 amino acids. Germline CDR1 LNHDA, CDR2 SQIVND (reference sequence). The CDR3 coding sequence is TGTGCCAGTAGTATCCAGAGCGATTCACCCCTCCACTTT. Protein: CASSIQSDSPLHF.

The J gene is TRBJ2-7, the V gene TRBV21-1; no check of the table's D call, TRBD2, against the DNA was made. TRBV21-1 is annotated as a pseudogene. The CDR3 is 13 amino acids. The CDR3 sequence is CASSKASLYEQYF. CDR3 DNA: TGTGCCAGCAGCAAAGCAAGCCTCTACGAGCAGTACTTC.

The V call is TRBV19, the J call TRBJ2-1; 15 positions agree with TRBD2. V shed 5 bases and J 6 bases; nucleotides not matched to a gene: 5. Germline V gene data show CDR1 as LNHDA and CDR2 as SQIVND (reference sequence). The CDR3 is made up of 16 amino acids. The CDR3 is CASSSRTSGRANEQFF. CDR3 DNA: TGTGCCAGTAGTTCCAGGACTAGCGGGAGGGCCAATGAGCAGTTCTTC.

J is TRBJ1-2 and V is TRBV19; 7 bases line up with TRBD1. V shed 1 base and J 4 bases; nucleotides not matched to a gene: 3. There are 14 residues in the CDR3. Looked up from germline, CDR1 is LNHDA and CDR2 is SQIVND (reference sequence). CDR3 amino acids: CASSIAAGGYGYTF. CDR3 in DNA: TGTGCCAGTAGTATAGCGGCAGGGGGCTATGGCTACACCTTC.

V usage is TRBV6-5 and J usage is TRBJ1-2; D is unclear. The V gene lost 11 bases and the J gene lost 3 bases, with 16 bases spanning the gap. CDR1 is MNHEY and CDR2 is SVGAGI in the germline V gene. CDR3 size: 13 residues. The CDR3 protein is CAASPFGDYGYTF. The CDR3 DNA reads as TGTGCCGCCTCACCATTTGGAGACTATGGCTACACCTTC.

The J gene is TRBJ1-4, the V gene TRBV5-1; 12 positions agree with TRBD1. Per the germline V gene, CDR1 is SGHRS and CDR2 is YFSETQ. Trimming cost V 4 bases and J 0 bases; bases outside gene matches: 13. This CDR3 is 20 amino acids long. CDR3 DNA sequence: TGCGCCAGCAGCCCCCGTCCCGGGACAGGGGGCCCCGCAACTAATGAAAAACTGTTTTTT. This encodes CASSPRPGTGGPATNEKLFF.

The chain is built from TRBV7-8 and TRBJ2-2; TRBD2 aligns across 11 bases. V shed 0 bases, J shed 7 bases, and the junction held 4 bases outside the gene matches. Germline V CDR1 and CDR2: SGHVS, FQNEAQ. The CDR3 totals 16 residues. The CDR3 coding sequence is TGTGCCAGCAGCTTAGCTAGCGGGAGGGTGCACGGGGAGCTGTTTTTT. It yields the protein CASSLASGRVHGELFF. Using reference TRBV7-8 and TRBJ2-2 for the parts outside the CDR3, the full variable domain is GAGVSQSPRYKVAKRGQDVALRCDPISGHVSLFWYQQALGQGPEFLTYFQNEAQLDKSGLPSDRFFAERPEGSVSTLKIQRTQQEDSAVYLCASSLASGRVHGELFFGEGSRLTVL.

The gene calls are TRBV18 and TRBJ1-5, with TRBD1 identical over 10 bases. Germline CDR1 KGHSH, CDR2 LQKENI. V gave up 5 bases and J gave up 6 bases; unmatched junction bases: 4. There are 14 residues in the CDR3. In DNA, the CDR3 is TGTGCCAGCTCAGACCGGGACAGGGGTCAGCCCCAGCATTTT. It codes for CASSDRDRGQPQHF.

In regard to this clone: Other DNA sequences within the sample encode an identical CDR3. The gene calls are TRBV19 and TRBJ1-1; TRBD1 is a possible D gene (5 bases). Germline V gene data show CDR1 as LNHDA and CDR2 as SQIVND (reference sequence). The CDR3 runs to 14 residues. Trimming pared 4 bases from V and 1 base from J, leaving 10 bases between. CDR3: CASSRGGRNTEAFF. CDR3 in DNA: TGTGCCAGTAGTAGGGGCGGTAGGAACACTGAAGCTTTCTTT.

This chain links TRBV7-9 with TRBJ2-7; 12 nucleotides match TRBD1. CDR1 SEHNR and CDR2 FQNEAQ come from the germline V gene (reference sequence). The CDR3 totals 16 residues. V lost 5 bases and J lost 0; bases outside the gene matches: 5. The chain's CDR3 is CASSGGQGALSYEQYF. In DNA, the CDR3 is TGTGCCAGCAGCGGGGGACAGGGGGCCCTCTCCTACGAGCAGTACTTC.

There are a few counts of this clone. V gene TRBV7-9 combines with J gene TRBJ2-2, with a tentative D call TRBD1 (7 bases). V was cut by 2 bases and J by 14 bases, with 18 bases left in between. The germline CDR1 and CDR2 sequences are SEHNR and FQNEAQ (reference sequence). The CDR3 is made up of 14 amino acids. CDR3 in DNA: TGTGCCAGCAGCTTACTGGGGCAGGGGGGTTCCCTGTTTTTT. Translated: CASSLLGQGGSLFF.

The rearrangement uses TRBV5-6 and TRBJ1-1; possibly TRBD1 for D (6 bases). Germline V gives CDR1 SGHDT, CDR2 YYEEEE. V was trimmed by 2 bases and J by 3 bases, leaving 23 bases between them. This CDR3 region has 18 residues. The CDR3: CASSLTQSTGLRHTEAFF. Written as DNA, the CDR3 is TGTGCCAGCAGCTTAACCCAAAGTACAGGGCTCAGGCACACTGAAGCTTTCTTT. Together with reference TRBV5-6 and TRBJ1-1, the CDR3 gives the full variable domain: DAGVTQSPTHLIKTRGQQVTLRCSPKSGHDTVSWYQQALGQGPQFIFQYYEEEERQRGNFPDRFSGHQFPNYSSELNVNALLLGDSALYLCASSLTQSTGLRHTEAFFGQGTRLTVV.

This clone was seen once. The rearrangement uses TRBV6-5 and TRBJ1-1, with 10 bases lining up with TRBD1. The CDR3 sequence is 14 residues long. J gave up 6 bases and V 6 bases, and 7 bases lay outside the gene matches. CDR1 is MNHEY and CDR2 is SVGAGI in the germline V gene. The CDR3 spells CASRPDRGEAEAFF. Written as DNA, the CDR3 is TGTGCCAGCAGGCCGGACAGGGGGGAAGCTGAAGCTTTCTTT.

This clone is a singleton in its sample. V and J are TRBV6-5 and TRBJ2-7; the match to TRBD1 covers 8 bases. Germline CDR1 reads MNHEY; CDR2 reads SVGAGI. The CDR3 consists of 14 residues. The V segment lost 11 bases and the J segment 0 bases; nucleotides outside the gene matches: 9. CDR3 sequence: CAAEDRAFSYEQYF. In DNA form, the CDR3 reads TGTGCCGCAGAGGACAGGGCCTTCTCCTACGAGCAGTACTTC.

The chain couples TRBV5-4 to TRBJ2-7; TRBD1 agrees at 10 bases. V was pared by 4 bases and J by 2 bases, with 3 bases of the junction left unmatched. Germline loops: CDR1 SGHNT, CDR2 YYREEE (reference sequence). This CDR3 is 14 amino acids long. The CDR3 loop is CASSPDRGTYEQYF. The CDR3 nucleotides read TGTGCCAGCAGCCCGGACAGGGGGACCTACGAGCAGTACTTC.

The DNA for the CDR3 is TGTGCCAGCAGCCAAGATTTTCAGGGCGGCTATGGCTACACCTTC. Protein sequence: CASSQDFQGGYGYTF. The V call is TRBV14, the J call TRBJ1-2; weak D call: TRBD1 (5 bases). The V end lost 0 bases, the J end lost 4 bases, and 12 bases lay between the germline ends. Germline lookup yields CDR1 SGHDN and CDR2 FVKESK. CDR3 size: 15 residues.

J is TRBJ1-2 and V is TRBV7-2, with 9 bases identical to TRBD1. The CDR3 covers 15 residues. The junction had 9 bases not matched to a gene; V was cut back by 5 bases and J by 5 bases. The germline V gene encodes CDR1 SGHTA and CDR2 FQGNSA. CDR3 sequence reads: CASSPWGQGIYGYTF. The CDR3 bases are TGTGCCAGCAGCCCGTGGGGACAGGGTATTTATGGCTACACCTTC. The variable domain in full, completed from reference TRBV7-2 and TRBJ1-2, reads GAGVSQSPSNKVTEKGKDVELRCDPISGHTALYWYRQSLGQGLEFLIYFQGNSAPDKSGLPSDRFSAERTGGSVSTLTIQRTQQEDSAVYLCASSPWGQGIYGYTFGSGTRLTVV.

The chain carries TRBV29-1 and TRBJ2-1; the match to TRBD2 covers 16 bases. The CDR3 is 16 amino acids. Germline CDR1 SQVTM, CDR2 ANQGSEA. The V and J ends lost 6 bases and 4 bases, in that order; junction bases with no gene match: 6. The CDR3 sequence: CSVPGTSGGVYNEQFF. CDR3 sequence (DNA): TGCAGCGTCCCCGGGACTAGCGGGGGGGTTTACAATGAGCAGTTCTTC.

This chain joins TRBV5-1 and TRBJ2-2; 7 bases are a match to TRBD1. Germline CDR1 reads SGHRS; CDR2 reads YFSETQ. V was pared by 3 bases and J by 6 bases, with 5 bases of the junction left unmatched. This CDR3 spans 14 amino acids. The CDR3 reads CASSSNTGAGELFF. As DNA, the CDR3 is TGCGCCAGCAGCTCCAATACAGGGGCCGGGGAGCTGTTTTTT.

In its sample, this clone was seen a few times. The V and J genes are TRBV10-3 and TRBJ1-2, with a possible D match to TRBD1 (5 bases). V dropped 7 bases and J dropped 4 bases, with 13 bases sitting between them. This CDR3 contains 13 residues. Germline CDR1 ENHRY, CDR2 SYGVKD. CDR3 amino acids: CAITRELSYGYTF. The DNA of the CDR3 is TGTGCCATCACCAGGGAACTTAGCTATGGCTACACCTTC.

The CDR3 protein is CAWSPGGIAFF. The CDR3 DNA follows: TGTGCCTGGAGCCCAGGGGGCATAGCTTTCTTT. This rearrangement joins TRBV30 to TRBJ1-1, with 8 bases that match TRBD1. V was pared by 3 bases and J by 10 bases, with 4 bases of the junction left unmatched. Germline assignment: CDR1 GTSNPN and CDR2 SVGIG (reference sequence). The CDR3 totals 11 residues.

The chain uses TRBV12-3 or TRBV12-4 and TRBJ2-7; no clear D. Trimming cost V 1 base and J 8 bases, with 6 bases left between them. The CDR3 spans 11 residues. As DNA, the CDR3 is TGTGCCAGCAGTTTAGGTTTCAAGCAGTACTTC. This translates into CASSLGFKQYF.

V gene TRBV7-2 combines with J gene TRBJ2-1; unclear D gene. Germline V lookup: CDR1 SGHTA, CDR2 FQGNSA. The CDR3 loop spans 14 amino acids. V was clipped by 6 bases and J by 0 bases, with 9 bases between them. CDR3 residues: CASSIPSSYNEQFF. CDR3 DNA: TGTGCCAGCAGTATCCCTAGCTCCTACAATGAGCAGTTCTTC.

CDR3 region: CASSYSSQGGYEQYF. As DNA, the CDR3 is TGTGCCAGCAGTTACTCGAGTCAGGGGGGATACGAGCAGTACTTC. The V gene is TRBV6-5, the J gene TRBJ2-7; a weak D match, TRBD1 (7 bases). The CDR3 loop spans 15 amino acids. V dropped 0 bases and J dropped 4 bases, with 13 bases sitting between them. Looked up from germline, CDR1 is MNHEY and CDR2 is SVGAGI.

This clone has more than one count but fewer than ten. The germline gene is not matched at one end of the junction; a read error may be the cause. The gene calls are TRBV7-4 and TRBJ1-5, with D tentatively TRBD1 (6 bases). Germline CDR1 is SGHVT and CDR2 is SQSDAQ. The CDR3 has 17 residues. CDR3 in amino acids: CPSTHGYGGGSNQPQHF. In DNA, the CDR3 is TGTCCCAGCACCCACGGATACGGGGGGGGCAGCAATCAGCCCCAGCATTTT.

Notes on this clone: Other nucleotide sequences from this sample produce the same CDR3. The chain couples TRBV20-1 to TRBJ1-5, with unresolved D. CDR3 length equals 11 residues. The germline gives CDR1 DFQATT, CDR2 SNEGSKA (reference sequence). Trimming took off 6 bases at V and 2 bases at J, with 5 bases between the two ends. The CDR3 DNA reads TGCAGTGCCGCAGGCAATCAGCCCCAGCATTTT. Amino acids: CSAAGNQPQHF.

The chain combines TRBV28 with TRBJ1-4; possibly TRBD1 for D (5 bases). V was shortened by 6 bases and J by 3 bases, with 14 bases between the two germline ends. This CDR3 is 15 amino acids long. Germline V gives CDR1 MDHEN, CDR2 SYDVKM. The CDR3 coding sequence is TGTGCCAGCAGGAACGGGGGGTCAGCTAATGAAAAACTGTTTTTT. It codes for CASRNGGSANEKLFF.